This paragraph covers one TCR beta chain sequence. The target antigen is unknown. This CDR3 spans 15 amino acids. 5'RACE template switching built TCR beta cDNA with unique molecular identifiers. TCRdb re-called the 5' RACE reads and gives one entry per CDR3 protein, without DNA. In all, the sample yields 200,000 to 300,000 distinct CDR3 sequences. This sample is drawn from a study of T cells expressing NK-cell markers. Study in general: Seven of the eight sequenced donors were classified as HCMV-seropositive, and one was classified as seronegative.

Study-wide results and caveats: NKG2C+ dominant clonotype frequencies in about 6 donors were about 1.0-8% of CD8+ T cells. These clonotypes, the leaders elsewhere, also led the CD3+CD56-NKG2C+ fraction in a few donors.

The TCR was taken from a man aged 18 to 35 in good health. Sequencing was done on a sample of blood T cells: a sorted CD56 or NKG2C T cell subset, CD4+ or CD8+ T cells, or bulk PBMC T cells (not recorded which). The chain couples TRBV12-3 or TRBV12-4 to TRBJ1-6; TCRdb's D gene call, TRBD1, goes unchecked for lack of DNA. CDR3 loop: CASSRGAGEGSPLHF.